The present T cell receptor (beta chain) was sequenced within a study of Ad26.COV2.S vaccination and SARS-CoV-2 variants. For this clone: The antigen is undetermined.

Germline trimming cut 5 bases from V and 3 bases from J; bases unmatched to any gene: 6. Germline values: CDR1 LNHDA, CDR2 SQIVND (reference sequence). The CDR3 is 17 amino acids. Some clones are missing from TCRdb's copy, which holds only in-frame ones; the method was immunoSEQ multiplex PCR. The repertoire holds over 85,000 clones, with approximately 82% as singletons. Notes on the study in general: It was found that vaccine and placebo recipients had similar non-spike TCR breadth.

The receptor comes from a human donor who had recovered from COVID-19. Sequenced material: peripheral blood, taken after recovery from COVID-19. The chain carries TRBV19 and TRBJ2-1; 14 bases map to TRBD2. This CDR3 reads CASSQGLAGVLYNEQFF. The CDR3 bases are TGTGCCAGTAGTCAGGGACTAGCGGGAGTCCTCTACAATGAGCAGTTCTTC.